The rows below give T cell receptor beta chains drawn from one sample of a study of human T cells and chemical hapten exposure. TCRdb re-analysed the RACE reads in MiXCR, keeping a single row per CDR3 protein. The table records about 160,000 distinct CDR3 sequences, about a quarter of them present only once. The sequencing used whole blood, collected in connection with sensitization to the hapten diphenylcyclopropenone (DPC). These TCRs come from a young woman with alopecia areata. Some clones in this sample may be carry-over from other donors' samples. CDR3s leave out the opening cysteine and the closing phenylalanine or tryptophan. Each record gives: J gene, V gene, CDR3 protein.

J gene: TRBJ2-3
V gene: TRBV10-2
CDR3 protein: ATRTSGGGDTQY

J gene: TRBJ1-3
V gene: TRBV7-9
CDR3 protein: ASLSSGNTIY

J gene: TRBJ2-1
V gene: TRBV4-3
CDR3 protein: ASSPTGLGRGYNEQF

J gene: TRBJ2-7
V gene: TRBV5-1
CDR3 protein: ASASGDYYEQY

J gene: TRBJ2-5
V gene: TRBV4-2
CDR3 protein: ASSPLGLEETQY

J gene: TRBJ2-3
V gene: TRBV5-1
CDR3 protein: ASSLQGRGPRGTDTQY

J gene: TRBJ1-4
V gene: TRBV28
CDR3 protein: ASSSRGTGNEKLF

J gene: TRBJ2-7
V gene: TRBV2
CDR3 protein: ASLRSSYEQY

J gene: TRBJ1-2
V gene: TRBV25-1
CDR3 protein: ASSPGTENT

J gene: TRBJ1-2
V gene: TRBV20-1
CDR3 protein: SAIIVRGYT

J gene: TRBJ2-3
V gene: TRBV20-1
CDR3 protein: SARTGGRPDTQY

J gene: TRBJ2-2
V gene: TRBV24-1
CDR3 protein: ATKETGELF

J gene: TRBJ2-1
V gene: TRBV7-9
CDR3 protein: ASSLLGQLSNEQF

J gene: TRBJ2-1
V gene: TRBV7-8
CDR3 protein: ASSYPGQGAINEQF

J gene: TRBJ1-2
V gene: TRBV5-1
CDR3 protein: ASSSNRGNYGYT

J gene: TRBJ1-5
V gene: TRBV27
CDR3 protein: ASTKGVNQPQH

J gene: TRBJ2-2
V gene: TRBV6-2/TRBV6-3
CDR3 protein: ASSYSTQGINTGELF

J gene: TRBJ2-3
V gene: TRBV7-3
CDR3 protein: ASSRSGGETQY

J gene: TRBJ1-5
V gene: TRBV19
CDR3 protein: ASSIGGGNQPRH

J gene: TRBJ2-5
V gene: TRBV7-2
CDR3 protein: ASSLALLGTGTQY

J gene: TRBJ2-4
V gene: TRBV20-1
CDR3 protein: SARVTRNIQY

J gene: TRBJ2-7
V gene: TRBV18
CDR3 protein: ASSPIIGGTEQY

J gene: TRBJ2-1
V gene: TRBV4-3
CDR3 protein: ASSQTGPFDNEQF

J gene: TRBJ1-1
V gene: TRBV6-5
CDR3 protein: GQNTEAF

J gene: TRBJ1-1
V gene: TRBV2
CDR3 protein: ASSDWPDAF

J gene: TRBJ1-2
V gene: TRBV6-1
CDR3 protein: ASSAWTGNYGYT

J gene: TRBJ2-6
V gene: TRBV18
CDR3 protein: ASSRDGSGANVLT

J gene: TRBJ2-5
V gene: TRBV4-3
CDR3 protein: ASSRARAGSYQETQY

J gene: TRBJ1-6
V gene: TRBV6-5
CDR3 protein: ASSSDGSGGSPLH

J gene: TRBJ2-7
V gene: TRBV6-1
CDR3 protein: ASSTGNSYEQY

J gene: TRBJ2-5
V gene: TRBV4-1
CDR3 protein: ASSQDQSETQY

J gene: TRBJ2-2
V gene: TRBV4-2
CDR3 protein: ASSPTNTGELF

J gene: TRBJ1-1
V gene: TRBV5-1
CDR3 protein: ASSLGSSTEAF

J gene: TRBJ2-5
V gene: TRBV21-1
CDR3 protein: ASIRGKQETQY

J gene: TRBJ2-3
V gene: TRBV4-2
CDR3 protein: ASSQVLGQATDTQY

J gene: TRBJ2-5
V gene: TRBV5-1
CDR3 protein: ASSLVGYEETQY

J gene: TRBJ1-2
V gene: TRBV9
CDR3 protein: ASSVADGYGYT

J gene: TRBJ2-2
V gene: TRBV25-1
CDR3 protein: ASSSSITGELF

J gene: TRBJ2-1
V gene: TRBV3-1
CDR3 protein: ASSRAGGSNEQF

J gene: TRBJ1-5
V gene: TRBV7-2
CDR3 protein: ASSLTGMGGQPQH